These 15 T cell receptor beta chains came from one sample sequenced in a study of blood T cell repertoires in COVID-19. The data were produced by immunoSEQ multiplex PCR, yet TCRdb's version contains in-frame clones alone and is incomplete. This sample has around 150,000 clones, with roughly 82% found just once. The source material was peripheral blood. The receptors here all came from a middle-aged woman with COVID-19, enrolled during active disease.

The chain recombines TRBV7-9 with TRBJ1-1, with D perhaps matching TRBD1 (5 bases). Germline CDR1 SEHNR, CDR2 FQNEAQ (reference sequence). V lost 3 bases and J 4 bases, leaving 15 bases between the germline ends. The CDR3 has 15 amino acids. The CDR3 spells CASSFATASGTEAFF. The CDR3 DNA is TGTGCCAGCAGCTTCGCGACAGCCTCCGGCACTGAAGCTTTCTTT.

The V gene is TRBV2, the J gene TRBJ1-2; the D is unclear. Trimming removed 6 bases at V and 4 bases at J, with 18 bases between. The CDR3 has 15 amino acids. The germline V gene has CDR1 SNHLY and CDR2 FYNNEI. This chain's CDR3 is CASSRTPQASYGYTF. DNA of the CDR3: TGTGCCAGCAGCCGTACACCCCAAGCTAGCTATGGCTACACCTTC.

The chain links TRBV9 to TRBJ2-5; the D gene is possibly TRBD2 (5 bases). The CDR3 covers 14 residues. The germline CDR1 and CDR2 sequences are SGDLS and YYNGEE. The ends were cut back, 0 bases at V and 5 bases at J, with 11 bases in the middle. The CDR3 loop reads CASSVAVAYETQYF. The CDR3 region has the DNA TGTGCCAGCAGCGTAGCAGTAGCGTATGAGACCCAGTACTTC.

The V call is TRBV27, the J call TRBJ1-6, with unresolved D. The germline V gene has CDR1 MNHEY and CDR2 SMNVEV (reference sequence). This CDR3 is built from 15 residues. With 9 bases removed from V and 0 bases from J, the gap between germline ends came to 12 bases. The CDR3 protein is CASTEVGSYNSPLHF. In DNA, the CDR3 is TGTGCCAGTACCGAGGTGGGCTCCTATAATTCACCCCTCCACTTT.

This clone was recorded once. The chain uses TRBV14 and TRBJ2-3; perhaps TRBD1 as D (6 bases). CDR1 is SGHDN and CDR2 is FVKESK in the germline V gene. The V end was cut by 4 bases, the J end by 4 bases, with 12 bases between. The CDR3 has 14 amino acids. The CDR3 is CASSLPGGADTQYF. Written as DNA, the CDR3 is TGTGCCAGCAGCCTCCCTGGGGGCGCAGATACGCAGTATTTT.

The genes are TRBV9 and TRBJ2-1, with 12 nucleotides matching TRBD2. Looked up from germline, CDR1 is SGDLS and CDR2 is YYNGEE. V trimming: 1 base; J trimming: 4 bases; junction bases outside the gene matches: 3. The CDR3 length is 16 residues. The CDR3 DNA follows: TGTGCCAGCAGCGTACTGGGGACTAGCGGGTACAATGAGCAGTTCTTC. Amino acids: CASSVLGTSGYNEQFF.

This chain uses TRBV28 with TRBJ2-1; 9 bases map to TRBD2. The CDR3 covers 15 residues. V was pared by 8 bases and J by 6 bases, with 11 bases of the junction left unmatched. Per germline, CDR1 MDHEN and CDR2 SYDVKM. The CDR3 bases are TGTGCCAGCGCTATTCAGCCTAGCGGGACCAATGAGCAGTTCTTC. Its translation: CASAIQPSGTNEQFF.

The gene calls are TRBV18 and TRBJ2-5; D gene unclear. The germline V gene encodes CDR1 KGHSH and CDR2 LQKENI. This CDR3 comprises 16 residues. With 3 bases removed from V and 0 bases from J, the gap between germline ends came to 14 bases. The CDR3 nucleotides read TGTGCCAGCTCACCTCCACGCAGGAATAACCAAGAGACCCAGTACTTC. It codes for CASSPPRRNNQETQYF. The complete variable domain, with remaining parts taken from reference TRBV18 and TRBJ2-5, reads NAGVMQNPRHLVRRRGQEARLRCSPMKGHSHVYWYRQLPEEGLKFMVYLQKENIIDESGMPKERFSAEFPKEGPSILRIQQVVRGDSAAYFCASSPPRRNNQETQYFGPGTRLLVL.

The chain is built from TRBV25-1 and TRBJ2-5; 13 bases match TRBD2. The CDR3 totals 16 residues. The germline V gene encodes CDR1 MGHDK and CDR2 SYGVNS. V was clipped by 6 bases and J by 4 bases; unmatched bases: 8. DNA for the CDR3: TGTGCCAGCAGGAGGGGGACTAGCGGGAAAGGAGAGACCCAGTACTTC. Translated: CASRRGTSGKGETQYF.

The DNA for the CDR3 is TGTGCCACCCCCGAGGGGGAGCTGTTTTTT. Its translation: CATPEGELFF. This chain links TRBV7-3 with TRBJ2-2; D not certain. Per germline, CDR1 SGHTA and CDR2 FQGTGA. This CDR3 contains 10 residues. V lost 10 bases and J lost 8, with 8 bases in between.

The genes are TRBV6-5 and TRBJ2-2; 7 bases align to TRBD1. The CDR3 spans 16 residues. Germline loops: CDR1 MNHEY, CDR2 SVGAGI. V lost 0 bases and J lost 3; bases outside the gene matches: 4. The CDR3: CASSYSGGWDTGELFF. The CDR3 bases are TGTGCCAGCAGTTACTCAGGGGGCTGGGACACCGGGGAGCTGTTTTTT.

The chain is built from TRBV5-6 and TRBJ1-4; 7 bases line up with TRBD1. Germline CDR1 SGHDT, CDR2 YYEEEE. The CDR3 consists of 18 residues. The junction had 9 bases not matched to a gene; V was cut back by 1 base and J by 0 bases. The CDR3 bases are TGTGCCAGCAGCTTGTACGGGCAGGGGGTTGCAACTAATGAAAAACTGTTTTTT. This translates into CASSLYGQGVATNEKLFF.

V and J are TRBV6-5 and TRBJ2-7, with 9 positions matching TRBD1. After removal of 6 bases from V and 6 bases from J, the junction contained 12 bases not matched to a gene. There are 15 residues in the CDR3. Germline-derived CDR1 and CDR2 are MNHEY and SVGAGI. CDR3 DNA: TGTGCCAGCAGCGGCAAGGACAGGGGAGGCTCCGAGCAGTACTTC. Its translation: CASSGKDRGGSEQYF.

This clone was seen just once. The chain is built from TRBV18 and TRBJ1-5, with D maybe TRBD1 (5 bases). V lost 6 bases and J 7 bases, leaving 16 bases between the germline ends. Germline V gene lookup returns CDR1 KGHSH and CDR2 LQKENI. The CDR3 is made up of 14 amino acids. The CDR3 loop is CASSPLGGNQPQHF. The CDR3 DNA sequence: TGTGCCAGCTCCCCTCTCGGGGGGAACCAGCCCCAGCATTTT.

The genes are TRBV2 and TRBJ1-2; 8 bases fit TRBD1. CDR1 SNHLY and CDR2 FYNNEI come from the germline V gene. The CDR3 runs to 14 residues. Trimming cost V 7 bases and J 7 bases; bases outside gene matches: 11. The CDR3 nucleotides read TGTGCCAGCACGGGGAGACAGGGGCGAGGTGGCTACACCTTC. This gives the protein CASTGRQGRGGYTF.